The clone carrying this T cell receptor beta chain was observed a handful of times. These data originate in a study of cytomegalovirus exposure and HLA in healthy donors. This PCR relied on a set of 60 Vbeta primers and 13 Jbeta primers. The assay was immunoSEQ multiplex PCR, and TCRdb's table has in-frame clones only and misses some. The repertoire holds 110,000 to 150,000 clones, with about 75% as singletons. Germline V CDR1 and CDR2: ENHRY, SYGVKD. The V and J ends lost 6 bases and 4 bases, in that order; junction bases with no gene match: 4. The CDR3 runs 13 residues. The sample was PBMCs. The V call is TRBV10-3, the J call TRBJ1-2, with 8 bases that match TRBD1. The receptor was isolated from a middle-aged man in good health and CMV-seronegative. CDR3 nucleotides: TGTGCCATCAGGGGAGGGACAGGCTATGGCTACACCTTC. This encodes CAIRGGTGYGYTF.